This T cell receptor beta chain was identified in a study of blood T cell repertoires in COVID-19. Study context: The study drew acute and convalescent COVID-19 samples from the United States, Italy and Spain. T cells, B-cell-depleted T cells, or PBMCs supplied cDNA or gDNA.

Methods used by the authors: Researchers report that nucleated cell counts were estimated from reference gene primer amplification. TCRdb keeps only in-frame clones here, not all; method: immunoSEQ multiplex PCR. V, J and clone size were drawn from that table, and D and trimming were deduced from the DNA. This sample has approximately 240,000 clones, with 70% to 90% found just once. Looked up from germline, CDR1 is MNHEY and CDR2 is SMNVEV (reference sequence). The CDR3 consists of 12 residues. V was pared by 6 bases and J by 8 bases, with 13 bases between. Material: peripheral blood. The chain employs TRBV27 and TRBJ1-2; TRBD1 might be the D (6 bases). The TCR was taken from a woman between 18 and 30 years old who had recovered from COVID-19. CDR3 sequence (DNA): TGTGCCAGCAGCACACAGGGCCTCGGCTACACCTTC. This encodes CASSTQGLGYTF.